This TCR beta chain appears in the sequencing data of a study of blood T cell repertoires in COVID-19. Study context: PBMCs, B-cell-depleted T cells, or T cells provided the cDNA or gDNA that made up the material.

Methods used by the authors: Estimation of nucleated cell counts was performed using reference gene primer amplification. Sequencing was performed with immunoSEQ multiplex PCR; in TCRdb, only in-frame clones are kept and a portion is missing. V and J calls and clone size are those listed in that table; D and trimming were worked out from the DNA. The data hold 300,000 to 400,000 clones, with around 86% observed a single time. Seattle's enrolled individuals joined amid active infection and were then monitored longitudinally. Trimming left V 0 bases short and J 8 bases short, with 13 bases between. CDR3 length: 15 residues. Looked up from germline, CDR1 is LNHNV and CDR2 is YYDKDF (reference sequence).

Material for sequencing was peripheral blood. The rearrangement links TRBV15 to TRBJ1-4; TRBD1 is a possible D gene (5 bases). The TCR sequence derives from a woman aged 50 to 65 with COVID-19, enrolled during active disease. The CDR3 bases are TGTGCCACCAGCAGAGATCCGGGGGTTTGGGAAAAACTGTTTTTT. This gives the protein CATSRDPGVWEKLFF.